This entry is about one T cell receptor (beta chain). Its antigen is still unknown. These data are taken from a study of cytomegalovirus exposure and HLA in healthy donors. Study findings and constraints: V- and J-gene trimming in TCR beta was tied to a missense DCLRE1C variant by an analysis performed later.

The CDR3 sequence is 13 residues long. The V gene lost 5 bases and the J gene lost 7 bases, with 17 bases spanning the gap. The V gene's germline CDR1 is GTSNPN and CDR2 SVGIG (reference sequence). The PCR contained 60 Vbeta and 13 Jbeta primers. Generated by immunoSEQ multiplex PCR, the TCRdb table keeps only in-frame clones and is missing some. Of tens of thousands of clones listed, under 80% were seen once; the top ten hold approximately 15%. The origin of this receptor is a male donor in good health and CMV-seropositive. The genes are TRBV30 and TRBJ1-1; D is ambiguous. Sample: PBMCs. The CDR3 spells CAWRDPAGVEAFF. The CDR3 nucleotides read TGTGCCTGGCGCGACCCTGCGGGAGTTGAAGCTTTCTTT.